These 13 T cell receptor beta chains share one sample of origin, sequenced in a study of regulatory T cells in long-lasting Graves disease. CDR3 regions were amplified by Arm-PCR using iRepertoire HTBI primers to build TCR beta libraries. TCRdb re-analysed the multiplex PCR reads in MiXCR, keeping a single row per CDR3 protein. The sample has roughly 450,000 distinct CDR3 sequences, about 20% seen once; the top ten hold less than 15%. Documented time point: persistent/refractory GD, antithyroid drugs over 5 years with positive TRAb. With RNA extracted from PBMCs as input, the TCR library was made. The material was peripheral blood mononuclear cells (PBMCs), obtained when the disease was refractory, from a patient treated with antithyroid drugs. The receptors were gathered from a female donor with Graves disease.

The chain is built from TRBV5-1 and TRBJ2-7; D is possibly TRBD1 (7 bases). CDR3 size: 15 residues. The germline V and J ends were trimmed by 0 bases and 6 bases, with 16 bases remaining between them. Germline V lookup: CDR1 SGHRS, CDR2 YFSETQ. DNA of the CDR3: TGCGCCAGCAGCTTGGGGCAGGGGGAGGTTCTCGAGCAGTACTTC. Translation gives CASSLGQGEVLEQYF.

Ten or more counts support this clonotype. J is TRBJ1-1 and V is TRBV11-2; no clear D gene. CDR1 SGHAT and CDR2 FQNNGV come from the germline V gene. Trimming took off 0 bases at V and 6 bases at J, with 14 bases between the two ends. CDR3 length equals 15 residues. The CDR3 here is CASSLDLPLYAEAFF. CDR3 in DNA: TGTGCCAGCAGCTTAGATCTTCCCCTTTACGCTGAAGCTTTCTTT.

Ten or more counts support this clonotype. V and J are TRBV29-1 and TRBJ1-4; 7 positions agree with TRBD1. V dropped 6 bases and J dropped 4; count of bases not matched to a gene: 8. Germline CDR1 SQVTM, CDR2 ANQGSEA. The CDR3 length is 14 residues. CDR3 nucleotide sequence: TGCAGCGTCAACGCTCAGGGGGGTAATGAAAAACTGTTTTTT. The encoded protein is CSVNAQGGNEKLFF.

The rearrangement joins TRBV6-1 to TRBJ2-7, with 10 nucleotides matching TRBD1. The J segment lost 6 bases and the V segment lost 6 bases, leaving 8 bases of the junction unmatched. This CDR3 contains 14 residues. The germline V gene has CDR1 MNHNS and CDR2 SASEGT. This CDR3 is CASRLGQGGREQYF. The CDR3 DNA sequence: TGTGCCAGCAGATTAGGACAGGGGGGTCGCGAGCAGTACTTC.

The genes are TRBV18 and TRBJ2-5; perhaps TRBD1 as D (6 bases). Germline CDR1 and CDR2: KGHSH and LQKENI. The CDR3 loop spans 15 amino acids. Trimming stripped 3 bases from V and 2 bases from J, with 13 bases between. The CDR3 bases are TGTGCCAGCTCACCCGGCCTTGACAGGCAAGAGACCCAGTACTTC. Its translation: CASSPGLDRQETQYF.

This rearrangement joins TRBV12-3 or TRBV12-4 to TRBJ1-1, with 7 bases aligning to TRBD1. The CDR3 sequence is 14 residues long. Unmatched junction bases numbered 7, after V lost 5 bases and J lost 4 bases. CDR3 coding DNA: TGTGCCAGCAGTCTTTATCAGGGGGGCACTGAAGCTTTCTTT. It translates to CASSLYQGGTEAFF.

This clonotype was counted only a few times. V and J are TRBV20-1 and TRBJ1-4; D is perhaps TRBD1 (5 bases). The CDR3 extends over 13 amino acids. The V gene's germline CDR1 is DFQATT and CDR2 SNEGSKA (reference sequence). V lost 5 bases to trimming and J lost 8 bases, with 15 bases between them. Here the CDR3 reads CSAGAKVGEKLFF. In DNA form, the CDR3 reads TGCAGTGCTGGGGCGAAGGTCGGGGAAAAACTGTTTTTT.

A word on this clonotype: A single base separates this from a much larger clone, so it may be a read error. The conserved phenylalanine or tryptophan normally closing the CDR3 is absent here, so this likely arose from a read error. This chain links TRBV24-1 with TRBJ1-5, with a weak D call TRBD1 (5 bases). The germline V gene encodes CDR1 KGHDR and CDR2 SFDVKD. V lost 7 bases and J lost 4, with 16 bases in between. The CDR3 totals 15 residues. The CDR3 loop is CATREDPQGNQPQHS. DNA of the CDR3: TGTGCCACCAGAGAGGACCCCCAGGGAAATCAGCCCCAGCATTCT.

This clonotype was picked up a small number of times. The chain joins TRBV20-1 to TRBJ2-2; no clear D. CDR1 DFQATT and CDR2 SNEGSKA come from the germline V gene (reference sequence). V dropped 5 bases and J dropped 5 bases, with 9 bases sitting between them. The CDR3 is 12 residues long. DNA for the CDR3: TGCAGTGCTTTCCCGTCAACCGGGGAGCTGTTTTTT. Translated: CSAFPSTGELFF.

This clonotype was seen repeatedly, ten times or more. V gene TRBV28 combines with J gene TRBJ1-2; TRBD1 might be the D (5 bases). The CDR3 consists of 14 residues. The V gene lost 7 bases and the J gene lost 3 bases, with 15 bases spanning the gap. In germline, CDR1 is MDHEN, CDR2 SYDVKM. CDR3 nucleotide sequence: TGTGCCAGCACCCTCGGAGGGGAACACTATGGCTACACCTTC. Translation: CASTLGGEHYGYTF.

V gene TRBV11-2 combines with J gene TRBJ2-5, with D uncertain. V gave up 0 bases and J gave up 1 base, with 6 bases separating them. The germline V gene has CDR1 SGHAT and CDR2 FQNNGV. This CDR3 region has 14 residues. CDR3 protein: CASSLDPLQETQYF. The CDR3 nucleotides are TGTGCCAGCAGCTTAGATCCTCTCCAAGAGACCCAGTACTTC.

The chain recombines TRBV28 with TRBJ2-2, with unresolved D. Trimming took 5 bases from V and 4 from J, leaving 8 bases between them. CDR1 is MDHEN and CDR2 is SYDVKM in the germline V gene. CDR3 length equals 13 residues. CDR3 coding DNA: TGTGCCAGCAGTCCCACTCTCACCGGGGAGCTGTTTTTT. It yields the protein CASSPTLTGELFF.

This chain connects TRBV5-5 to TRBJ2-7; D is perhaps TRBD1 (5 bases). CDR1 and CDR2 from the germline V gene are SGHKS and YYEKEE (reference sequence). Trimming pared 0 bases from V and 3 bases from J, leaving 7 bases between. The CDR3 has 13 amino acids. CDR3 in DNA: TGTGCCAGCAGCTTGGAACAGGTCTACGAGCAGTACTTC. This encodes CASSLEQVYEQYF.